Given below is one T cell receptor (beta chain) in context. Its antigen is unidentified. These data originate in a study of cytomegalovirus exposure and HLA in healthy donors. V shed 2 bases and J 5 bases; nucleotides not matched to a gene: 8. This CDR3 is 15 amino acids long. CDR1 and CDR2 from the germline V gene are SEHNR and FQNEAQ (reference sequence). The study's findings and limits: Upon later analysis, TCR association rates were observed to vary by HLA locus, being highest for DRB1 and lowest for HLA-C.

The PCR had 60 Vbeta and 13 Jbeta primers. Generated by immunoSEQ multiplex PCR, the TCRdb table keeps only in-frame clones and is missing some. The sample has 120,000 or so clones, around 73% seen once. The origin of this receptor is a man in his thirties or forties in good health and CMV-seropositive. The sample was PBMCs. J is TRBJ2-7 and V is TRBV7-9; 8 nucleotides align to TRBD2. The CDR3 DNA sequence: TGTGCCAGCAGCTTAATAAGCGGGAGAAACCACGAGCAGTACTTC. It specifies CASSLISGRNHEQYF.